This TCR beta chain came from a study of blood T cell repertoires in COVID-19 (dated by TCRdb to 2020 to 2022). A note on the overall study: Samples from collaborators originated in the United States, Italy and Spain and spanned both the acute and convalescent phases of COVID-19. The dataset comprised deeply sampled blood TCRbeta repertoires from subjects exposed to, actively infected with, or recovered from COVID-19. Samples were obtained from the ongoing ImmuneRACE study (first 160 participants) and from 1,200 or so subjects provided by 6 global collaborators. The repertoires were released in a freely available public database intended as a resource for research on the immune response to SARS-CoV-2. Where available, HLA class I and class II types were obtained from metadata supplied by the sample provider rather than from assay-based typing. The material from the prospective study consisted of cDNA or gDNA derived from T cells, B-cell-depleted T cells, or PBMCs. Sample metadata almost always included a de-identified subject ID, COVID-19 status, age in years and sex.

A distance of 18 bases separates the germline ends of V and J, which lose 8 bases and 16 bases respectively. Via the germline V gene, CDR1 is SNHLY and CDR2 FYNNEI. The CDR3, from cysteine to phenylalanine, totals 11 residues. The CDR3 DNA has 33 bases and is translated from base 1. One collaborating source in Seattle enrolled patients during active infection and followed them longitudinally through the course of disease. Each collaborating institution followed its own protocols to collect whole blood in K2EDTA tubes. For TCRbeta analysis, collaborator samples were shipped as frozen whole blood, as isolated PBMCs, or as DNA extracted from either sample type. The immunoSEQ Assay, a bias-controlled multiplex PCR, was used to amplify TCRbeta CDR3 regions from genomic DNA. As for the authors' bioinformatics: The number of nucleated cells in each sample was estimated from the amplification of reference gene primers within the assay. To quantify the absolute abundance of each unique TCRbeta CDR3 rearrangement, sequence reads were collapsed and filtered. For each sample, productive Simpson clonality was calculated as the square root of Simpson's diversity index across productive rearrangements. In its TCRdb copy, this immuneACCESS table keeps in-frame sequences only and misses some clones. Where compared with another copy, unresolved V genes explain less than half of these, and the others have no known cause. The DNA gave D and trimming, while V, J and clone size come from that table. Recorded for this sample are approximately 180,000 clones; approximately 87% of them occurred a single time. About 12% of the sample is in the top ten clones.

As for this clone: What antigen it recognizes has not been identified. No base-level quality is on record; no much larger clone is a single base apart.

The paper as a whole reports these results and caveats: How much clinical and demographic metadata was included differed by source and by participant, and the metadata was provided uncurated.

The receptor chain draws on TRBV2 and TRBJ2-1; no D gene is confidently identified. This receptor was obtained from a woman aged 70-85 years with COVID-19, enrolled during active disease. The sequencing sample was made of peripheral blood. The CDR3 is CASAVGNPHFF. The nucleotides are TGTGCCAGCGCGGTTGGAAATCCGCATTTCTTC.